The 27 T cell receptor beta chains below come from one sample, sequenced in a study of T cell responses to AZD1222 COVID-19 vaccine. Data came from immunoSEQ multiplex PCR; TCRdb stores just in-frame clones and leaves some out. The table has about 120,000 clones, about 90% seen once. Sequencing used peripheral blood, obtained on day 0 of AZD1222 vaccination. These receptors came from an adult in good health.

Here the CDR3 DNA reads TGCGCCAGCAGAGGGGGCAGGGCAGATACGCAGTATTTT. It yields the protein CASRGGRADTQYF. The chain couples TRBV5-1 to TRBJ2-3, with 7 bases identical to TRBD1. V dropped 5 bases and J dropped 4; count of bases not matched to a gene: 4. The CDR3 length is 13 residues. Germline lookup yields CDR1 SGHRS and CDR2 YFSETQ.

This chain joins TRBV29-1 and TRBJ2-1; 9 bases fit TRBD2. The germline V gene has CDR1 SQVTM and CDR2 ANQGSEA. The CDR3 is made up of 16 amino acids. The junction had 11 bases not matched to a gene; V was cut back by 4 bases and J by 4 bases. The CDR3 loop reads CSVGSTSGRTYNEQFF. The CDR3 DNA is TGCAGCGTTGGGTCGACTAGCGGTCGTACTTACAATGAGCAGTTCTTC.

This chain joins TRBV5-5 and TRBJ1-4, with a weak D call TRBD1 (5 bases). The CDR3 has 16 residues. Germline assignment: CDR1 SGHKS and CDR2 YYEKEE (reference sequence). V lost 3 bases and J lost 10, with 22 bases in between. As DNA, the CDR3 is TGTGCCAGCAGCTCAATCGTATCGGGGGATAGTGGAAAACTGTTTTTT. Protein sequence: CASSSIVSGDSGKLFF.

As DNA, the CDR3 is TGTGCCAGCAGCTTAGTCCAGGGAGTCTATGGCTACACCTTC. Translation: CASSLVQGVYGYTF. V and J are TRBV11-2 and TRBJ1-2; TRBD1 is a possible D gene (5 bases). The CDR3 runs to 14 residues. Per germline, CDR1 SGHAT and CDR2 FQNNGV. V lost 1 base and J 4 bases, leaving 10 bases between the germline ends.

The chain couples TRBV5-1 to TRBJ2-7; TRBD2 matches 9 bases. The CDR3 has 16 amino acids. The V and J ends lost 0 bases and 2 bases, in that order; junction bases with no gene match: 6. Germline-derived CDR1 and CDR2 are SGHRS and YFSETQ. The chain's CDR3 is CASSLGGLAGPYEQYF. Written as DNA, the CDR3 is TGCGCCAGCAGCTTGGGGGGGCTAGCGGGGCCCTACGAGCAGTACTTC. Together with reference TRBV5-1 and TRBJ2-7, the CDR3 gives the full variable domain: KAGVTQTPRYLIKTRGQQVTLSCSPISGHRSVSWYQQTPGQGLQFLFEYFSETQRNKGNFPGRFSGRQFSNSRSEMNVSTLELGDSALYLCASSLGGLAGPYEQYFGPGTRLTVT.

The V and J genes are TRBV7-9 and TRBJ1-5; the match to TRBD1 covers 7 bases. The CDR3 totals 14 residues. CDR1 is SEHNR, CDR2 FQNEAQ, per germline (reference sequence). Trimming at V came to 5 bases and at J to 7 bases, leaving 8 bases not matched to a gene. CDR3 sequence: CASSHGQGGQPQHF. CDR3 bases: TGTGCCAGCAGCCATGGTCAGGGGGGGCAGCCCCAGCATTTT.

V usage is TRBV29-1 and J usage is TRBJ2-3; perhaps TRBD1 as D (5 bases). Germline CDR1 is SQVTM and CDR2 is ANQGSEA. The CDR3 spans 12 residues. V was pared by 7 bases and J by 3 bases, with 11 bases between. As DNA, the CDR3 is TGCAGCGCGACCTCAGGGACAGATACGCAGTATTTT. Encoded protein: CSATSGTDTQYF.

In regard to this clone: Other DNA sequences from this sample encode an identical CDR3 as well. The chain couples TRBV30 to TRBJ1-1; D is uncertain. Trimming removed 0 bases from V and 1 base from J, with 6 bases in between. This CDR3 contains 13 residues. Looked up from germline, CDR1 is GTSNPN and CDR2 is SVGIG (reference sequence). CDR3 amino acids: CAWSVQGNTEAFF. In DNA form, the CDR3 reads TGTGCCTGGAGTGTACAAGGGAACACTGAAGCTTTCTTT.

The V gene is TRBV5-1, the J gene TRBJ2-1; 10 nucleotides align to TRBD1. With V trimmed by 4 bases and J by 15 bases, 7 bases remained unmatched. This CDR3 spans 12 amino acids. Germline loops: CDR1 SGHRS, CDR2 YFSETQ. The CDR3 here is CASSMRQGATFF. For the CDR3, the DNA is TGCGCCAGCAGCATGCGACAGGGGGCGACGTTCTTC.

This chain links TRBV2 with TRBJ2-5; D remains unclear. Germline V CDR1 and CDR2: SNHLY, FYNNEI. V was pared by 4 bases and J by 4 bases, with 13 bases between. The CDR3 sequence is 14 residues long. The CDR3 nucleotides are TGTGCCAGCAGTGGGACCGAACGGAGAGAGACCCAGTACTTC. Its translation: CASSGTERRETQYF.

V gene TRBV12-3 or TRBV12-4 combines with J gene TRBJ1-3; D gene ambiguous. This CDR3 contains 11 residues. V was trimmed by 7 bases and J by 0 bases, leaving 1 base between them. CDR3 amino acids: CASTSGNTIYF. The CDR3 DNA follows: TGTGCCAGCACCTCTGGAAACACCATATATTTT.

In regard to this clone: The same CDR3 is also encoded by other DNA sequences in this sample. The gene calls are TRBV28 and TRBJ2-7; D is uncertain. Germline V CDR1 and CDR2: MDHEN, SYDVKM. CDR3 size: 11 residues. Trimming removed 6 bases at V and 3 bases at J, with 6 bases between. This chain's CDR3 is CASSLGYEQYF. The CDR3 bases are TGTGCCAGCAGCCTGGGCTACGAGCAGTACTTC. The variable domain in full, with the rest retrieved from reference TRBV28 and TRBJ2-7, is DVKVTQSSRYLVKRTGEKVFLECVQDMDHENMFWYRQDPGLGLRLIYFSYDVKMKEKGDIPEGYSVSREKKERFSLILESASTNQTSMYLCASSLGYEQYFGPGTRLTVT.

The chain employs TRBV5-1 and TRBJ1-1; 8 nucleotides line up with TRBD1. With 7 bases clipped from V and 4 bases from J, the junction kept 6 bases outside the gene matches. The germline V gene encodes CDR1 SGHRS and CDR2 YFSETQ. CDR3 length: 13 residues. CDR3 in amino acids: CASRFTGGTEAFF. The CDR3 DNA reads TGCGCCAGCCGGTTCACAGGGGGCACTGAAGCTTTCTTT.

The J gene is TRBJ1-1, the V gene TRBV7-2, with D perhaps matching TRBD1 (5 bases). The CDR3 runs to 15 residues. Germline V gene sequence: CDR1 SGHTA, CDR2 FQGNSA. Between the trimmed V and J ends, which lost 3 bases and 1 base, there was a span of 12 bases. This CDR3 reads CASSFFSGRNTEAFF. CDR3 nucleotide sequence: TGTGCCAGCAGCTTCTTCTCAGGGAGGAACACTGAAGCTTTCTTT. Filled out from reference TRBV7-2 and TRBJ1-1, the complete variable domain reads GAGVSQSPSNKVTEKGKDVELRCDPISGHTALYWYRQSLGQGLEFLIYFQGNSAPDKSGLPSDRFSAERTGGSVSTLTIQRTQQEDSAVYLCASSFFSGRNTEAFFGQGTRLTVV.

J is TRBJ2-2 and V is TRBV5-1; no clear D. CDR1 and CDR2 (germline): SGHRS, YFSETQ. Trimming removed 0 bases at V and 5 bases at J, with 5 bases between. This CDR3 spans 13 amino acids. The CDR3 region is CASSLEGTGELFF. In DNA, the CDR3 is TGCGCCAGCAGCTTGGAAGGAACCGGGGAGCTGTTTTTT. The full variable domain, with the rest looked up from reference TRBV5-1 and TRBJ2-2, is KAGVTQTPRYLIKTRGQQVTLSCSPISGHRSVSWYQQTPGQGLQFLFEYFSETQRNKGNFPGRFSGRQFSNSRSEMNVSTLELGDSALYLCASSLEGTGELFFGEGSRLTVL.

The chain joins TRBV6-5 to TRBJ1-2; D unresolved. CDR3 size: 14 residues. CDR1 is MNHEY, CDR2 SVGAGI, per germline. V was cut by 2 bases and J by 4 bases, with 11 bases left in between. CDR3 region: CASSYGDTGYGYTF. The CDR3 nucleotides are TGTGCCAGCAGTTACGGGGATACGGGCTATGGCTACACCTTC.

The chain has TRBV2 and TRBJ2-4; 7 bases match TRBD1. V lost 1 base and J lost 3; bases outside the gene matches: 6. CDR1 and CDR2 from the germline V gene are SNHLY and FYNNEI. The CDR3 length is 16 residues. Here the CDR3 DNA reads TGTGCCAGCAGTGAAGAGGACAGGCAAGGCAAAAACATTCAGTACTTC. It encodes CASSEEDRQGKNIQYF.

The chain uses TRBV11-2 and TRBJ1-5; D is unresolved. Deletions cut 0 bases from V and 7 bases from J, with 7 bases between. The germline gives CDR1 SGHAT, CDR2 FQNNGV. This CDR3 comprises 13 residues. The CDR3: CASSLDQEQPQHF. CDR3 in DNA: TGTGCCAGCAGCTTAGATCAGGAACAGCCCCAGCATTTT.

Notes on this clone: The same CDR3 is also encoded by other DNA sequences in this sample. The chain carries TRBV5-1 and TRBJ1-5, with 10 bases lining up with TRBD1. The length of the CDR3 is 14 residues. Trimming cost V 4 bases and J 5 bases; bases outside gene matches: 3. CDR1 SGHRS and CDR2 YFSETQ come from the germline V gene. CDR3 nucleotide sequence: TGCGCCAGCAGCCCCGGGACAGGGGATCAGCCCCAGCATTTT. It is translated as CASSPGTGDQPQHF.

CDR3 in amino acids: CASSRTGDYEKLFF. The CDR3, as DNA: TGTGCCAGTAGTCGGACAGGGGACTATGAAAAACTGTTTTTT. The chain is built from TRBV19 and TRBJ1-4; 9 nucleotides line up with TRBD1. V dropped 5 bases and J dropped 6; count of bases not matched to a gene: 4. In germline, CDR1 is LNHDA, CDR2 SQIVND (reference sequence). The CDR3 totals 14 residues. The full variable domain, rest sourced from reference TRBV19 and TRBJ1-4, is DGGITQSPKYLFRKEGQNVTLSCEQNLNHDAMYWYRQDPGQGLRLIYYSQIVNDFQKGDIAEGYSVSREKKESFPLTVTSAQKNPTAFYLCASSRTGDYEKLFFGSGTQLSVL.

The chain recombines TRBV2 with TRBJ1-3, with D possibly TRBD1 on 5 matching bases. With 4 bases removed from V and 3 bases from J, the gap between germline ends came to 10 bases. The germline V gene has CDR1 SNHLY and CDR2 FYNNEI. The CDR3 is 14 amino acids. For the CDR3, the DNA is TGTGCCAGCAGTGGGCAGGGAGGTGGAAACACCATATATTTT. It encodes CASSGQGGGNTIYF.

As to this clone: The same CDR3 arises from other DNA sequences in this sample as well. The chain joins TRBV2 to TRBJ2-5; D call uncertain. The V end lost 5 bases, the J end lost 2 bases, and 3 bases lay between the germline ends. CDR3 length: 11 residues. The germline gives CDR1 SNHLY, CDR2 FYNNEI. Written as DNA, the CDR3 is TGTGCCAGCAGTCCTCAAGAGACCCAGTACTTC. Translated, it gives CASSPQETQYF.

V gene TRBV7-9 combines with J gene TRBJ1-2; no clear D gene. The germline V gene encodes CDR1 SEHNR and CDR2 FQNEAQ (reference sequence). Trimming cost V 1 base and J 2 bases, with 8 bases left between them. The CDR3 spans 14 residues. The CDR3 DNA reads as TGTGCCAGCAGCTTAGAGGCGGGGAACTATGGCTACACCTTC. This codes for CASSLEAGNYGYTF.

The V call is TRBV2, the J call TRBJ1-5; D unclear. V was cut by 1 base and J by 7 bases, with 11 bases left in between. The CDR3 is 14 amino acids. Germline V lookup: CDR1 SNHLY, CDR2 FYNNEI. CDR3 loop: CASSEEGGSQPQHF. As DNA, the CDR3 is TGTGCCAGCAGTGAAGAGGGAGGAAGCCAGCCCCAGCATTTT.

The CDR3 DNA reads TGTGCCAGCTCGCCTGGTAGGAACACTGAAGCTTTCTTT. This sequence encodes CASSPGRNTEAFF. The chain employs TRBV18 and TRBJ1-1, with D unresolved. V lost 6 bases and J lost 1, with 9 bases in between. The length of the CDR3 is 13 residues. Looked up from germline, CDR1 is KGHSH and CDR2 is LQKENI.

This chain connects TRBV9 to TRBJ2-7; no clear D. Trimming took off 3 bases at V and 2 bases at J, with 15 bases between the two ends. Germline V gene sequence: CDR1 SGDLS, CDR2 YYNGEE. The CDR3 has 15 residues. The CDR3 is CASSASVVTTYEQYF. As DNA, the CDR3 is TGTGCCAGCAGCGCCTCAGTGGTGACCACCTACGAGCAGTACTTC.

The rearrangement uses TRBV6-5 and TRBJ2-3; 10 nucleotides line up with TRBD2. The CDR3 spans 14 residues. In germline, CDR1 is MNHEY, CDR2 SVGAGI. V was clipped by 8 bases and J by 0 bases; unmatched bases: 2. CDR3 residues: CASGLAASTDTQYF. CDR3 in DNA: TGTGCCAGCGGACTAGCGGCTAGCACAGATACGCAGTATTTT.